The T cell receptor beta chain under discussion was sequenced for a study of T cell repertoires in cytomegalovirus infection. In the study overall: The public TCR beta signatures pointed to both CMV infection and matching HLA type.

Findings and limits, study-wide: Cumulative frequency of public TCR beta families picked out carriers of CMV plus the relevant HLA. Within the response measured ex vivo, HLA-C-restricted CMV-specific TCR beta clonotypes were dominant.

This clonotype was picked up many times. Its specificity is unknown. The CDR3 spans 17 residues. V shed 5 bases, J shed 2 bases, and the junction held 13 bases outside the gene matches. Germline CDR1 reads SGHVS; CDR2 reads FQNEAQ. One entry per CDR3 protein, called by TCRdb with MiXCR from the reads. The sample comprises about 330,000 distinct CDR3 sequences, over 7.5% of which are singletons, and about 4.5% rests with the top ten. This receptor was obtained from a human donor in good health (CMV status not recorded). Some clones in this sample may be carry-over from other donors' samples. The specimen was PBMCs. The chain is built from TRBV7-8 and TRBJ1-2; 8 bases fit TRBD1. This CDR3 reads CASSPRTGTTTNYGYTF. The CDR3 nucleotides read TGTGCCAGCAGCCCCCGGACAGGGACAACAACAAACTATGGCTACACCTTC.